The rows below give T cell receptor beta chains drawn from one sample of a study of chemoradiotherapy in HPV16-positive cancers. Sequencing was performed with immunoSEQ multiplex PCR; in TCRdb, only in-frame clones are kept and a portion is missing. The table has more than 10,000 clones, 70% to 85% seen once. This specimen consisted of blood, obtained from a patient who underwent chemoradiotherapy. The receptors here all came from a human donor with HPV-associated anogenital cancer. CDR3s include the opening cysteine and the closing phenylalanine or tryptophan. A D gene is named only where the DNA matches it firmly. Clone size, where shown, is once, few, many, or a class for clones that have expanded.

size | J | D | V | CDR3 | DNA
- | TRBJ1-1 | - | TRBV2 | CASSDGVGDTEAFF | TGTGCCAGCAGTGACGGGGTCGGCGACACTGAAGCTTTCTTT
- | TRBJ2-2 | - | TRBV11-3 | CASSFSTGELFF | TGTGCCAGCAGCTTTAGTACCGGGGAGCTGTTTTTT
- | TRBJ2-1 | TRBD2 | TRBV2 | CASSEKVAGGLKNEQFF | TGTGCCAGCAGTGAAAAAGTAGCGGGGGGCCTAAAAAATGAGCAGTTCTTC
- | TRBJ2-3 | - | TRBV19 | CASRETGSSPYF | TGTGCCAGTAGAGAAACAGGGTCCTCGCCGTATTTT
- | TRBJ1-2 | - | TRBV6-5 | CASSLDRAYGYTF | TGTGCCAGCAGTCTGGACAGAGCCTATGGCTACACCTTC
- | TRBJ1-1 | - | TRBV14 | CASSPRIISSIAFF | TGTGCCAGCAGCCCTAGGATCATAAGCTCTATAGCTTTCTTT
- | TRBJ2-5 | - | TRBV7-9 | CASSLVYQETQYF | TGTGCCAGCAGCTTGGTTTACCAAGAGACCCAGTACTTC
- | TRBJ1-1 | - | TRBV7-2 | CASSFRTVNTEAFF | TGTGCCAGCAGCTTCAGGACGGTGAACACTGAAGCTTTCTTT
- | TRBJ2-3 | TRBD1 | TRBV19 | CASTLGQGADTQYF | TGTGCCAGTACCCTAGGACAGGGGGCAGATACGCAGTATTTT
- | TRBJ2-3 | TRBD2 | TRBV10-3 | CAISSGGVSTDTQYF | TGTGCCATCAGTAGCGGGGGGGTGAGCACAGATACGCAGTATTTT
- | TRBJ1-6 | - | TRBV30 | CAWSGGTNSPLHF | TGTGCCTGGAGTGGGGGGACCAATTCACCCCTCCACTTT
- | TRBJ2-5 | - | TRBV6-6 | CASSYDFGGTETQYF | TGTGCCAGCAGTTACGACTTTGGGGGTACGGAGACCCAGTACTTC
- | TRBJ1-5 | - | TRBV2 | CASSERQGDQPQHF | TGTGCCAGCAGTGAAAGGCAGGGTGATCAGCCCCAGCATTTT
- | TRBJ2-2 | - | TRBV7-6 | CASSPNRGKPTGELFF | TGTGCCAGCAGCCCAAACCGGGGGAAACCCACCGGGGAGCTGTTTTTT
few | TRBJ1-3 | - | TRBV6-5 | CASSSPLGSGNTIYF | TGTGCCAGCAGTTCCCCCCTGGGCTCTGGAAACACCATATATTTT
- | TRBJ2-2 | - | TRBV7-9 | CASSSTPFQGTGELFF | TGTGCCAGCAGCTCAACCCCCTTTCAGGGCACCGGGGAGCTGTTTTTT
- | TRBJ2-3 | - | TRBV2 | CASSRARGGTDTQYF | TGTGCCAGCAGCCGAGCCCGGGGAGGCACAGATACGCAGTATTTT
- | TRBJ1-5 | - | TRBV6-1 | CASSDWSGRTNQPQHF | TGTGCCAGCAGTGATTGGTCAGGGAGGACCAATCAGCCCCAGCATTTT
- | TRBJ2-3 | - | TRBV19 | CASSSQTGNKHTDTQYF | TGTGCCAGTAGTTCTCAAACCGGGAATAAACACACAGATACGCAGTATTTT
- | TRBJ2-7 | - | TRBV10-3 | CATRVGGSEQYF | TGTGCCACCAGGGTTGGGGGGAGCGAGCAGTACTTC
few | TRBJ1-1 | - | TRBV30 | CAWSPTLSPDAFF | TGTGCCTGGAGTCCTACCCTGTCTCCTGACGCTTTCTTT
- | TRBJ1-5 | - | TRBV19 | CASSSRTEKRNQPQHF | TGTGCCAGTAGTAGTCGGACGGAAAAAAGAAATCAGCCCCAGCATTTT
- | TRBJ1-1 | - | TRBV7-9 | CASSLGQATEAFF | TGTGCCAGCAGCCTCGGGCAGGCGACTGAAGCTTTCTTT
- | TRBJ1-4 | TRBD1 | TRBV2 | CASIGTGYEKLFF | TGTGCCAGCATTGGGACAGGGTATGAAAAACTGTTTTTT
- | TRBJ2-2 | TRBD2 | TRBV2 | CASMRGGTGELFF | TGTGCCAGCATGCGGGGAGGGACCGGGGAGCTGTTTTTT